This is a list of T cell receptor beta chains from one sample in a study of glioma-infiltrating T cells. TCRdb reprocessed the multiplex PCR reads with MiXCR, giving one entry per CDR3 protein. The sample gives roughly 40,000 distinct CDR3 sequences, 20% to 25% of which show up once; roughly 6% is in the top ten. Sequencing was carried out using glioma tissue, nonneoplastic brain tissue, or PBMCs (not recorded which). These receptors were obtained from a human donor with low-grade glioma or glioblastoma, undergoing nonglioma brain surgery, or in good health (not recorded which). Each CDR3 is given with its conserved first and last residue. Fields, in order: D gene, clone size, J gene, V gene, CDR3 protein, CDR3 DNA. A D gene is named only where the DNA matches it firmly. Only some rows state a clone size, as once, few, many or a class for expanded clones.

D: .; size: many; J: TRBJ2-1; V: TRBV2; CDR3: CASSELRKNEQFF; DNA: TGTGCCAGCAGTGAGCTCCGGAAGAATGAGCAGTTCTTC
D: .; size: many; J: TRBJ2-7; V: TRBV20-1; CDR3: CSALPGPLYEQYF; DNA: TGCAGTGCTTTACCAGGTCCCCTCTACGAGCAGTACTTC
D: TRBD1; size: many; J: TRBJ1-6; V: TRBV5-1; CDR3: CASSFGQGCCTLHF; DNA: TGCGCCAGCAGCTTCGGACAGGGATGTTGTACCCTCCACTTT
D: .; size: .; J: TRBJ2-7; V: TRBV4-1; CDR3: CASSHPPGAGAAHEQYF; DNA: TGCGCCAGCAGCCACCCGCCCGGGGCCGGGGCTGCCCACGAGCAGTACTTC
D: .; size: few; J: TRBJ2-5; V: TRBV12-3/TRBV12-4; CDR3: CASSSQTSQETQYF; DNA: TGTGCCAGCAGTTCCCAGACTTCCCAAGAGACCCAGTACTTC
D: .; size: many; J: TRBJ2-2; V: TRBV25-1; CDR3: CASSDRTGANTGELFF; DNA: TGTGCCAGCAGTGATAGGACGGGGGCGAACACCGGGGAGCTGTTTTTT
D: .; size: many; J: TRBJ1-1; V: TRBV14; CDR3: CASSQQVSNTEAFF; DNA: TGTGCCAGCAGCCAACAGGTTTCGAACACTGAAGCTTTCTTT
D: .; size: many; J: TRBJ2-5; V: TRBV4-1; CDR3: CASSPQPRTSRQETQYF; DNA: TGCGCCAGCAGCCCACAACCCCGAACTAGCAGACAAGAGACCCAGTACTTC
D: .; size: many; J: TRBJ2-1; V: TRBV19; CDR3: CASSIVAGAYNEQFF; DNA: TGTGCCAGTAGTATAGTCGCAGGGGCTTACAATGAGCAGTTCTTC
D: TRBD1; size: many; J: TRBJ1-1; V: TRBV4-3; CDR3: CASSQSYDREQAFF; DNA: TGCGCCAGCAGCCAATCTTACGACAGGGAACAAGCTTTCTTT
D: .; size: many; J: TRBJ1-2; V: TRBV27; CDR3: CASSLLGESNYGYTF; DNA: TGTGCCAGCAGTTTACTAGGGGAGTCTAACTATGGCTACACCTTC
D: TRBD1; size: medium-sized; J: TRBJ1-1; V: TRBV25-1; CDR3: CASRDRGDTEAFF; DNA: TGTGCCAGCAGAGACAGGGGAGATACTGAAGCTTTCTTT
D: .; size: many; J: TRBJ2-3; V: TRBV19; CDR3: CASSIGLGTQYF; DNA: TGTGCCAGTAGTATCGGCCTAGGTACGCAGTATTTT
D: .; size: .; J: TRBJ2-5; V: TRBV7-6; CDR3: CASSPWSNQETQYF; DNA: TGTGCCAGCAGCCCGTGGAGCAACCAAGAGACCCAGTACTTC
D: TRBD2; size: many; J: TRBJ2-7; V: TRBV28; CDR3: CASSRLAGAHEQYF; DNA: TGTGCCAGCAGTAGACTAGCGGGAGCCCACGAGCAGTACTTC
D: .; size: many; J: TRBJ1-5; V: TRBV19; CDR3: CASNRLDQPQHF; DNA: TGTGCCAGTAACAGGCTGGACCAGCCCCAGCATTTT
D: .; size: many; J: TRBJ2-3; V: TRBV7-9; CDR3: CTSSSTPVVGTDTQYF; DNA: TGTACCAGCAGCTCCACCCCAGTGGTTGGCACAGATACGCAGTATTTT
D: TRBD1; size: many; J: TRBJ2-7; V: TRBV7-9; CDR3: CASSLGAGTGSYEQYF; DNA: TGTGCCAGCAGCTTAGGGGCCGGGACAGGGTCCTACGAGCAGTACTTC
D: TRBD1; size: .; J: TRBJ2-7; V: TRBV6-5; CDR3: CARGYSPGTASSSSYEQYF; DNA: TGTGCCAGAGGTTACTCGCCCGGGACAGCTTCCTCAAGCTCCTACGAGCAGTACTTC
D: .; size: many; J: TRBJ2-7; V: TRBV6-1; CDR3: CASTPTGSYEQYF; DNA: TGTGCCAGCACCCCCACAGGGTCCTACGAGCAGTACTTC
D: .; size: many; J: TRBJ1-1; V: TRBV11-2; CDR3: CASSLVGTEAFF; DNA: TGTGCCAGCAGCTTAGTCGGGACTGAAGCTTTCTTT
D: TRBD2; size: many; J: TRBJ2-3; V: TRBV10-3; CDR3: CAISDPTSGQSTDTQYF; DNA: TGTGCCATCAGTGACCCGACTAGCGGACAGAGCACAGATACGCAGTATTTT
D: .; size: many; J: TRBJ2-3; V: TRBV20-1; CDR3: CSARDPSGVQDTQYF; DNA: TGCAGTGCTAGAGACCCCTCGGGGGTCCAGGATACGCAGTATTTT
D: .; size: many; J: TRBJ2-3; V: TRBV12-3/TRBV12-4; CDR3: CASSLLGADTQYF; DNA: TGTGCCAGCAGTTTGCTCGGGGCAGATACGCAGTATTTT
D: .; size: medium-sized; J: TRBJ1-1; V: TRBV6-6; CDR3: CASSYNPMNTEAFF; DNA: TGTGCCAGCAGTTACAACCCCATGAACACTGAAGCTTTCTTT
D: .; size: few; J: TRBJ2-6; V: TRBV9; CDR3: CASSVASGANVLTF; DNA: TGTGCCAGCAGCGTAGCCTCTGGGGCCAACGTCCTGACTTTC
D: TRBD2; size: .; J: TRBJ2-3; V: TRBV6-2/TRBV6-3; CDR3: CASRDPGGYSTDTQYF; DNA: TGTGCCAGCAGAGATCCCGGGGGGTACAGCACAGATACGCAGTATTTT
D: .; size: many; J: TRBJ2-3; V: TRBV12-3/TRBV12-4; CDR3: CASSLPRDPTRGDTQYF; DNA: TGTGCCAGCAGTTTGCCCCGGGACCCAACGAGGGGAGATACGCAGTATTTT
D: .; size: many; J: TRBJ1-5; V: TRBV28; CDR3: CASMGDLREPQHF; DNA: TGTGCCAGCATGGGGGATCTTCGGGAGCCCCAGCATTTT
D: .; size: many; J: TRBJ1-1; V: TRBV5-1; CDR3: CASSRMTELNTEAFF; DNA: TGCGCCAGCAGCAGGATGACAGAACTGAACACTGAAGCTTTCTTT
D: .; size: .; J: TRBJ2-1; V: TRBV9; CDR3: CASSGPRGFEQFF; DNA: TGTGCCAGCAGCGGCCCGCGGGGATTTGAGCAGTTCTTC
D: .; size: many; J: TRBJ1-5; V: TRBV28; CDR3: CAGCRAGSNQPQHF; DNA: TGTGCCGGATGTCGGGCAGGCAGCAATCAGCCCCAGCATTTT
D: .; size: many; J: TRBJ2-5; V: TRBV5-1; CDR3: CASSLWSGMETQYF; DNA: TGCGCCAGCAGCTTGTGGTCGGGGATGGAGACCCAGTACTTC
D: .; size: once; J: TRBJ2-1; V: TRBV5-1; CDR3: CASSLDTSSYNEQFF; DNA: TGCGCCAGCAGCTTGGACACGAGCTCCTACAATGAGCAGTTCTTC
D: .; size: .; J: TRBJ2-5; V: TRBV11-2; CDR3: CAGSLRGVDKETQYF; DNA: TGTGCCGGCAGCCTGAGGGGGGTCGATAAAGAGACCCAGTACTTC
D: TRBD1; size: many; J: TRBJ2-1; V: TRBV2; CDR3: CASSDGQGAVDEQFF; DNA: TGTGCCAGCAGTGATGGACAGGGGGCAGTCGATGAGCAGTTCTTC
D: .; size: .; J: TRBJ2-3; V: TRBV10-2; CDR3: CASSEWEVDTQYF; DNA: TGCGCCAGCAGTGAGTGGGAGGTAGATACGCAGTATTTT
D: .; size: few; J: TRBJ2-3; V: TRBV12-3/TRBV12-4; CDR3: CASSFGGPDTQYF; DNA: TGTGCCAGCAGTTTCGGAGGGCCAGATACGCAGTATTTT
D: .; size: few; J: TRBJ2-3; V: TRBV6-1; CDR3: CASSSDRPLTSTDTQYF; DNA: TGTGCCAGCAGCTCAGACAGGCCTCTTACTAGCACAGATACGCAGTATTTT
D: TRBD2; size: many; J: TRBJ2-1; V: TRBV7-2; CDR3: CASSLMGLAGYNEQFF; DNA: TGTGCCAGCAGCTTAATGGGGCTAGCGGGGTACAATGAGCAGTTCTTC
D: .; size: many; J: TRBJ2-7; V: TRBV20-1; CDR3: CSAREGPTSYEQYF; DNA: TGCAGTGCTAGAGAAGGCCCCACTTCCTACGAGCAGTACTTC
D: .; size: .; J: TRBJ2-7; V: TRBV5-1; CDR3: CTSSEGLLPYEQYF; DNA: TGCACCAGCAGCGAGGGTCTTCTCCCCTACGAGCAGTACTTC
D: .; size: few; J: TRBJ2-5; V: TRBV7-9; CDR3: CASSPSRTQYF; DNA: TGTGCCAGCAGCCCATCAAGAACCCAGTACTTC
D: .; size: .; J: TRBJ2-3; V: TRBV20-1; CDR3: CSARDRPASSLTDTQYF; DNA: TGCAGTGCTAGAGATAGGCCGGCTAGCAGCTTGACAGATACGCAGTATTTT
D: .; size: many; J: TRBJ2-7; V: TRBV20-1; CDR3: CGWSGPDYEQYF; DNA: TGCGGATGGAGCGGGCCCGACTACGAGCAGTACTTC
D: TRBD1; size: many; J: TRBJ1-4; V: TRBV28; CDR3: CASSFPTGGNEKLFF; DNA: TGTGCCAGCAGTTTCCCGACAGGGGGTAATGAAAAACTGTTTTTT
D: .; size: .; J: TRBJ2-3; V: TRBV10-1; CDR3: CASSATPHQGGTQYF; DNA: TGCGCCAGCAGTGCGACACCCCACCAGGGCGGAACGCAGTATTTT
D: .; size: .; J: TRBJ1-1; V: TRBV6-5; CDR3: CASSYGPVNEKLFFGSGTTEEAFF; DNA: .
D: .; size: .; J: TRBJ2-1; V: TRBV19; CDR3: CASSTRPSSYNEQFF; DNA: TGTGCCAGTAGTACCCGCCCCAGCTCCTACAATGAGCAGTTCTTC
D: .; size: many; J: TRBJ2-3; V: TRBV29-1; CDR3: CSVARERTDTQYF; DNA: TGCAGCGTTGCCAGGGAGCGCACAGATACGCAGTATTTT
D: .; size: many; J: TRBJ2-7; V: TRBV6-2/TRBV6-3; CDR3: CASSSTSRSPYEQYF; DNA: TGTGCCAGCAGTTCGACTAGTAGGAGCCCCTACGAGCAGTACTTC
D: TRBD2; size: .; J: TRBJ2-5; V: TRBV12-3/TRBV12-4; CDR3: CASRPTSGVQETQYF; DNA: TGTGCCAGCAGACCGACTAGCGGGGTCCAAGAGACCCAGTACTTC
D: TRBD2; size: many; J: TRBJ2-3; V: TRBV5-1; CDR3: CASSAGTSGGTDTQYF; DNA: TGCGCCAGCAGCGCGGGGACTAGCGGCGGCACAGATACGCAGTATTTT
D: .; size: many; J: TRBJ2-2; V: TRBV25-1; CDR3: CASSESNTGELFF; DNA: TGTGCCAGCAGTGAATCGAACACCGGGGAGCTGTTTTTT
D: .; size: many; J: TRBJ1-1; V: TRBV28; CDR3: CASSLIGESGTEAFF; DNA: TGTGCCAGCAGTTTAATAGGGGAGTCAGGCACTGAAGCTTTCTTT
D: .; size: many; J: TRBJ2-7; V: TRBV12-3/TRBV12-4; CDR3: CASSMDPGGSYEQYF; DNA: TGTGCCAGCAGTATGGACCCCGGGGGCTCCTACGAGCAGTACTTC
D: .; size: many; J: TRBJ1-1; V: TRBV2; CDR3: CAGNKGVNTEAFF; DNA: TGTGCCGGAAATAAAGGAGTGAACACTGAAGCTTTCTTT